These T cell receptor beta chains were read from a single sample in a study of a mutant IDH1 vaccine in newly diagnosed glioma. Antigens for these TCRs are unknown. The method was immunoSEQ multiplex PCR; TCRdb's version includes in-frame clones alone and lacks a portion of them. The sample carries over 50,000 clones, 75% to 85% recorded once. This material consisted of PBMCs, taken from a glioma patient whose treatment included an IDH1 peptide vaccine. The receptors come from a man between 25 and 39 years old with glioma. Both conserved end residues are part of each CDR3. D genes are given only for firm matches. The size entry is marked missing in some rows and otherwise reads once, few, many or a size class.

j_call d_call clone_size v_call cdr3_length cdr3_aa cdr3_nt
TRBJ1-1 TRBD1 few TRBV6-1 15 CASSEQTGLGTEAFF TGTGCCAGCAGTGAACAGACAGGGTTGGGCACTGAAGCTTTCTTT
TRBJ2-5 - once TRBV19 16 CASSRIGAGTEETQYF TGTGCCAGTAGTAGGATAGGGGCCGGGACGGAAGAGACCCAGTACTTC
TRBJ2-3 - - TRBV29-1 12 CSVVKATDTQYF TGCAGCGTAGTAAAAGCCACAGATACGCAGTATTTT
TRBJ2-7 - - TRBV28 12 CASSTWQNEQYF TGTGCCAGCAGTACATGGCAGAACGAGCAGTACTTC
TRBJ2-3 - once TRBV29-1 15 CSVDGGGPSTDTQYF TGCAGCGTTGATGGCGGGGGCCCCAGCACAGATACGCAGTATTTT
TRBJ2-1 TRBD1 - TRBV5-4 15 CASSSLGQGYNEQFF TGTGCCAGCAGCTCCCTGGGACAGGGCTACAATGAGCAGTTCTTC
TRBJ2-7 - - TRBV7-8 15 CASSLASSPGYEQYF TGTGCCAGCAGCTTAGCAAGTAGTCCCGGCTACGAGCAGTACTTC
TRBJ1-6 - - TRBV27 15 CASTLGTIDNSPLHF TGTGCCAGCACCCTAGGGACAATAGATAATTCACCCCTCCACTTT
TRBJ1-2 - - TRBV4-1 15 CASSQGEGGFYGYTF TGCGCCAGCAGCCAAGGAGAAGGAGGCTTCTATGGCTACACCTTC
TRBJ2-5 - - TRBV4-1 14 CASSKTGLAETQYF TGCGCCAGCAGCAAGACGGGCCTAGCAGAGACCCAGTACTTC
TRBJ2-2 TRBD1 - TRBV4-1 15 CASKWGQDVTGELFF TGCGCCAGCAAATGGGGACAGGACGTCACCGGGGAGCTGTTTTTT
TRBJ1-1 - few TRBV5-6 16 CASSLIQGKQNTEAFF TGTGCCAGCAGCTTAATACAGGGCAAGCAGAACACTGAAGCTTTCTTT
TRBJ1-2 TRBD1 - TRBV18 13 CASSPTGAQGYTF TGTGCCAGCTCACCTACAGGGGCTCAGGGCTACACCTTC
TRBJ2-7 - - TRBV5-5 13 CASSSGRSYEQYF TGTGCCAGCAGCTCGGGTCGCTCCTACGAGCAGTACTTC
TRBJ1-3 - - TRBV5-8 16 CASSGYQAFSGNTIYF TGTGCCAGCAGCGGGTATCAGGCCTTCTCTGGAAACACCATATATTTT
TRBJ1-2 - - TRBV6-1 16 CASSENQGMTNYGYTF TGTGCCAGCAGTGAAAACCAAGGGATGACTAACTATGGCTACACCTTC
TRBJ2-1 TRBD2 - TRBV29-1 17 CSVEQLAGGPSYNEQFF TGCAGCGTTGAACAATTAGCGGGGGGCCCCTCCTACAATGAGCAGTTCTTC
TRBJ2-5 TRBD2 - TRBV5-1 14 CASSLAGGQETQYF TGCGCCAGCAGCTTGGCGGGGGGGCAAGAGACCCAGTACTTC
TRBJ2-2 TRBD1 - TRBV28 15 CASTGTGTFLAELFF TGTGCCAGCACCGGGACAGGGACCTTCTTGGCGGAGCTGTTTTTT
TRBJ2-1 TRBD1 - TRBV11-2 16 CASSFRTGSLFDEQFF TGTGCCAGCAGCTTTAGGACAGGGTCGCTCTTCGATGAGCAGTTCTTC
TRBJ2-3 - - TRBV5-1 16 CASSSLQGGSTDTQYF TGCGCCAGCAGCAGCCTACAGGGGGGGAGCACAGATACGCAGTATTTT
TRBJ2-7 - - TRBV7-6 15 CASSQKLNQAYEQYF TGTGCCAGCAGCCAAAAACTAAACCAAGCCTACGAGCAGTACTTC
TRBJ2-3 - - TRBV18 14 CASCNPTYTDTQYF TGTGCCAGTTGCAACCCCACATACACAGATACGCAGTATTTT
TRBJ2-5 TRBD2 - TRBV5-4 15 CASSKTSGIQETQYF TGTGCCAGCAGCAAGACTAGCGGGATACAAGAGACCCAGTACTTC
TRBJ1-1 - - TRBV7-9 14 CASSGFPGAGVAFF TGTGCCAGCAGCGGGTTCCCGGGGGCTGGCGTTGCTTTCTTT
TRBJ2-5 TRBD2 once TRBV4-2 16 CASSQGLAGGQETQYF TGTGCCAGCAGCCAGGGACTAGCGGGGGGACAAGAGACCCAGTACTTC
TRBJ2-3 TRBD2 once TRBV6-4 15 CASSDSGGASDTQYF TGTGCCAGCAGTGACAGCGGGGGGGCCTCAGATACGCAGTATTTT
TRBJ2-7 TRBD2 - TRBV2 11 CASRAGGEQYF TGTGCCAGCAGGGCGGGGGGGGAGCAGTACTTC
TRBJ1-1 - few TRBV25-1 17 CASSGSDQGSWNTEAFF TGTGCCAGCAGTGGATCGGACCAGGGATCCTGGAACACTGAAGCTTTCTTT
TRBJ2-7 - once TRBV6-1 14 CASSERGALYEQYF TGTGCCAGCAGTGAAAGGGGGGCCTTATACGAGCAGTACTTC
TRBJ2-3 - - TRBV7-9 13 CASSLDGWDTQYF TGTGCCAGCAGCTTAGACGGGTGGGATACGCAGTATTTT
TRBJ1-3 TRBD1 - TRBV28 17 CASSTRPRGLLGNTIYF TGTGCCAGCAGTACCCGGCCCAGGGGGCTGCTTGGAAACACCATATATTTT
TRBJ1-1 - few TRBV7-9 15 CASSLLQRMNTEAFF TGTGCCAGCAGCCTTCTTCAGCGGATGAACACTGAAGCTTTCTTT
TRBJ2-7 - - TRBV7-2 16 CASSLAGGRASNEQYF TGTGCCAGCAGCTTAGCGGGGGGTAGGGCGAGCAACGAGCAGTACTTC
TRBJ1-2 TRBD1 - TRBV5-1 15 CASSLGWQGAYGYTF TGCGCCAGCAGCTTGGGGTGGCAGGGGGCCTATGGCTACACCTTC
TRBJ2-7 - - TRBV2 14 CASSRSGSMYEQYF TGTGCCAGCAGTCGGTCCGGGAGTATGTACGAGCAGTACTTC
TRBJ1-5 - once TRBV10-2 12 CASSESQQPQHF TGCGCCAGCAGTGAGTCCCAGCAGCCCCAGCATTTT
TRBJ1-5 - - TRBV2 16 CASSEEPSNSNQPQHF TGTGCCAGCAGTGAAGAACCATCTAATAGCAATCAGCCCCAGCATTTT
TRBJ1-2 - - TRBV6-1 13 CASKVRGIYGYTF TGTGCCAGCAAAGTGAGAGGGATCTATGGCTACACCTTC
TRBJ1-6 TRBD1 few TRBV6-5 15 CASSYRTGPGSPLHF TGTGCCAGCAGTTACAGGACAGGGCCCGGCTCACCCCTCCACTTT
TRBJ1-1 - few TRBV30 10 CAWYRTEAFF TGTGCCTGGTACCGGACTGAAGCTTTCTTT
TRBJ1-4 - - TRBV19 14 CAARGQGTNEKLFF TGTGCCGCAAGAGGGCAGGGAACTAATGAAAAACTGTTTTTT
TRBJ1-5 - once TRBV5-6 17 CASSLAGKPYSNQPQHF TGTGCCAGCAGCTTGGCCGGTAAACCCTATAGCAATCAGCCCCAGCATTTT
TRBJ1-5 TRBD1 - TRBV5-1 14 CASRKGTDSQPQHF TGCGCCAGCAGAAAGGGGACAGATAGTCAGCCCCAGCATTTT
TRBJ2-1 TRBD1 - TRBV11-2 15 CASSSSDRGDNEQFF TGTGCCAGCAGCTCCTCGGACAGGGGGGACAATGAGCAGTTCTTC
TRBJ1-1 - few TRBV6-5 13 CASRKQDRTEAFF TGTGCCAGCAGAAAACAAGACAGAACTGAAGCTTTCTTT
TRBJ1-6 TRBD1 - TRBV18 16 CASSPIPTGGNSPLHF TGTGCCAGCTCACCGATTCCTACAGGGGGGAATTCACCCCTCCACTTT
TRBJ1-5 TRBD1 - TRBV19 16 CASSSQGAYRNQPQHF TGTGCCAGTAGTAGTCAGGGGGCATATCGGAATCAGCCCCAGCATTTT
TRBJ1-1 - - TRBV6-6 14 CASSYSSRNTEAFF TGTGCCAGCAGTTACTCGAGTAGGAACACTGAAGCTTTCTTT
TRBJ2-5 - - TRBV18 13 CASSPRLQETQYF TGTGCCAGCTCACCACGTCTCCAAGAGACCCAGTACTTC
TRBJ1-1 - - TRBV6-5 12 CAIGTLGTEAFF TGTGCCATCGGAACCCTCGGGACTGAAGCTTTCTTT
TRBJ1-1 TRBD1 few TRBV5-1 14 CASSSWDRNTEAFF TGCGCCAGCAGCTCTTGGGACAGAAACACTGAAGCTTTCTTT
TRBJ1-2 TRBD1 once TRBV5-6 15 CASSLYSGRGRGYTF TGTGCCAGCAGCTTGTATAGCGGCAGGGGGCGAGGCTACACCTTC
TRBJ2-7 - - TRBV6-5 13 CASSLRGAHEQYF TGTGCCAGCAGTTTACGGGGGGCCCACGAGCAGTACTTC
TRBJ2-1 - - TRBV7-9 12 CASSSEVNEQFF TGTGCCAGCAGCTCAGAAGTCAATGAGCAGTTCTTC